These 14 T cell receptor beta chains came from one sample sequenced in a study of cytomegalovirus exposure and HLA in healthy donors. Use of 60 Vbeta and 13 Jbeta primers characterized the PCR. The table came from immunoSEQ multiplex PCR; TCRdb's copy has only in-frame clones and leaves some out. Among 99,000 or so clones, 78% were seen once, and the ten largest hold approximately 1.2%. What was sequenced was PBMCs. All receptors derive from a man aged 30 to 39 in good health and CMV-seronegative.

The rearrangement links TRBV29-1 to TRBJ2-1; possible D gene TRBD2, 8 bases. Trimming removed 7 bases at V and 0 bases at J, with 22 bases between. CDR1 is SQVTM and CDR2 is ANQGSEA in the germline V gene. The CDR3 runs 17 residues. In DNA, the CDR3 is TGCAGCGCTCAGGGGGGACTAGTAAAAAGCTCCTACAATGAGCAGTTCTTC. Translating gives CSAQGGLVKSSYNEQFF.

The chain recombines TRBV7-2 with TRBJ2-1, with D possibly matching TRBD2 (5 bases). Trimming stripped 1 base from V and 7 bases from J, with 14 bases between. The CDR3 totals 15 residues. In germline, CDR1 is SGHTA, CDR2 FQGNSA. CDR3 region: CASSLVASWWNEQFF. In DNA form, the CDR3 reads TGTGCCAGCAGCTTAGTTGCTAGCTGGTGGAATGAGCAGTTCTTC.

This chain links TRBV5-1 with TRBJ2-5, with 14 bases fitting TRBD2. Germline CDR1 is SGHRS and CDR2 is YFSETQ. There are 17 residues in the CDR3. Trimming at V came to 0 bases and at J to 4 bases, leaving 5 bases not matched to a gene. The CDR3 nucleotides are TGCGCCAGCAGCTTGGGCGGGACTAGCGGGAGTGGAGAGACCCAGTACTTC. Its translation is CASSLGGTSGSGETQYF.

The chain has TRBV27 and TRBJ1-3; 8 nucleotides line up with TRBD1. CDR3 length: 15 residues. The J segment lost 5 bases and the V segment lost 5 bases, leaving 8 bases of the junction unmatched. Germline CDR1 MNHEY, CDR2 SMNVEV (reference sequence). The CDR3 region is CASSRLGQARNTIYF. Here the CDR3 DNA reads TGTGCCAGCAGTCGTTTGGGACAGGCCCGAAACACCATATATTTT.

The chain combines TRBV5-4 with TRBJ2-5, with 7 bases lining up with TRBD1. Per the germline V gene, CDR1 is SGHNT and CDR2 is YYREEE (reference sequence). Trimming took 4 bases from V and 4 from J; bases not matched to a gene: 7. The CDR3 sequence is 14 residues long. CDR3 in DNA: TGTGCCAGCAGCAGCCGGGACAGAGGAGAGACCCAGTACTTC. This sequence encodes CASSSRDRGETQYF.

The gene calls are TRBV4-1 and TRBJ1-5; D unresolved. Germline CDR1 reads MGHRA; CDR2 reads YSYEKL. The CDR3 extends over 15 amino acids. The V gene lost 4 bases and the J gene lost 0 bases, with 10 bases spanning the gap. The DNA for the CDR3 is TGCGCCAGCAGCCCGATAGCGGGTAGCAATCAGCCCCAGCATTTT. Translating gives CASSPIAGSNQPQHF.

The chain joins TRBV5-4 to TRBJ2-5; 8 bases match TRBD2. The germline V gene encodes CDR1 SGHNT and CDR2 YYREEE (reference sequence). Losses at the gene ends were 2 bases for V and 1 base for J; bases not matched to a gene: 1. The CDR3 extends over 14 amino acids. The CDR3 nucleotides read TGTGCCAGCAGCTTAGGGACTAGCCAAGAGACCCAGTACTTC. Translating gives CASSLGTSQETQYF.

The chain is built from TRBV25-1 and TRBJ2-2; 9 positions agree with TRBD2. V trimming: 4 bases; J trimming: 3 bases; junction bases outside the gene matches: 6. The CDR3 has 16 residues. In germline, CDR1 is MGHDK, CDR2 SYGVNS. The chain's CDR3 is CASSAGGRAYTGELFF. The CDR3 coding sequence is TGTGCCAGCAGTGCTGGCGGGAGGGCATACACCGGGGAGCTGTTTTTT. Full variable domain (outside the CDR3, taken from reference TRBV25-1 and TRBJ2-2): EADIYQTPRYLVIGTGKKITLECSQTMGHDKMYWYQQDPGMELHLIHYSYGVNSTEKGDLSSESTVSRIRTEHFPLTLESARPSHTSQYLCASSAGGRAYTGELFFGEGSRLTVL.

The CDR3 nucleotides read TGCGCCAGCAGCTTGGGACCGCCGGGGAGCAATTCACCCCTCCACTTT. Translation: CASSLGPPGSNSPLHF. This chain links TRBV5-1 with TRBJ1-6; D gene uncertain. The CDR3 is 16 residues long. V lost 0 bases to trimming and J lost 7 bases, with 14 bases between them. Germline assignment: CDR1 SGHRS and CDR2 YFSETQ. The full variable domain, rest sourced from reference TRBV5-1 and TRBJ1-6, is KAGVTQTPRYLIKTRGQQVTLSCSPISGHRSVSWYQQTPGQGLQFLFEYFSETQRNKGNFPGRFSGRQFSNSRSEMNVSTLELGDSALYLCASSLGPPGSNSPLHFGNGTRLTVT.

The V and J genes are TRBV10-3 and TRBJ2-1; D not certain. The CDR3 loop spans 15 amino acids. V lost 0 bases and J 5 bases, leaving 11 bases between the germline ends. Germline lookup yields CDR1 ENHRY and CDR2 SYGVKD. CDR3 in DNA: TGTGCCATCAGTGAGTCGGCGGCCCAGCACAATGAGCAGTTCTTC. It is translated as CAISESAAQHNEQFF.

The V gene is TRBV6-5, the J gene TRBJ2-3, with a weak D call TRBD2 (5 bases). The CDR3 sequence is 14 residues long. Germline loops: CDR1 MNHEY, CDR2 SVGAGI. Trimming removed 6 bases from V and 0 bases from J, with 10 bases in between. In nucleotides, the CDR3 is TGTGCCAGCAGAGCGGAACTTAGCACAGATACGCAGTATTTT. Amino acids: CASRAELSTDTQYF.

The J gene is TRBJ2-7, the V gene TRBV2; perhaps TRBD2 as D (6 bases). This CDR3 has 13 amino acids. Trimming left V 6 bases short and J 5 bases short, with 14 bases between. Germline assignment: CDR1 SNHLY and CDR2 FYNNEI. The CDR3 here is CASRGGPDNEQYF. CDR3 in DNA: TGTGCCAGCAGGGGGGGACCAGATAACGAGCAGTACTTC.

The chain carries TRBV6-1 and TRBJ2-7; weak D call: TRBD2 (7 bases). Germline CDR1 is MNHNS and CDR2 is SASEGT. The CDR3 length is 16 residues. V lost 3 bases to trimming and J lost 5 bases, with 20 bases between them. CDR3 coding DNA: TGTGCCAGCAGTGAGAATAGTGCAGGGGAGGGTCACGAGCAGTACTTC. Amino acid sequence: CASSENSAGEGHEQYF.

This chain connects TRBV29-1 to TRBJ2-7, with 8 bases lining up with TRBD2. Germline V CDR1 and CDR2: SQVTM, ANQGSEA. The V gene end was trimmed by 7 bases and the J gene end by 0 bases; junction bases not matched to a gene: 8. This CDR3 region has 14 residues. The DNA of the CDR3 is TGCAGCGCCGAACTAGCGGAATACTCCTACGAGCAGTACTTC. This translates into CSAELAEYSYEQYF.